This TCR beta chain was sequenced in a study of shared clonotypes between healthy human individuals. General study points: Sample collection involved blood only; tissue repertoires are likely different.

Only in-frame clones appear in the TCRdb table, and some are missing; sequencing was by immunoSEQ multiplex PCR. This sample has over a million clones; approximately 98% occur once, and the top ten carry approximately 0.44%. This clone was detected once. Antigen: not known. Sequencing was carried out using naive CD4+ T cells sorted from blood. The subset was: CD45RA+ positively selected. This TCR derives from a young man in good health.

The CDR3 DNA reads TGCGCCACGCACCTGGGTGGACTAGCGGGGGGCACAGATACGCAGTATTTT. It codes for CATHLGGLAGGTDTQYF. The J gene is TRBJ2-3, the V gene TRBV5-1; 13 positions agree with TRBD2. Germline V gene lookup returns CDR1 SGHRS and CDR2 YFSETQ. The length of the CDR3 is 17 residues. V shed 9 bases and J 1 base; nucleotides not matched to a gene: 11.